What follows are 2 T cell receptor beta chains derived from one specimen sequenced in a study of T cell repertoires in ileal Crohn's disease (dated by TCRdb to the late 2010s). Library preparation was by the immunoSEQ multiplex PCR assay. In its TCRdb copy, this immuneACCESS table keeps in-frame sequences only and misses some clones. Where compared with another copy, unresolved V genes explain less than half of these, and the others have no known cause. Here the sample has around 13,000 clones; 80% to 85% occur a single time. The biggest ten clones account for 5.5% to 7.5% of the sample. Input material: ileal tissue. The receptors derive from an adult with Crohn's disease.

V is TRBV6-4 and J is TRBJ2-1, with 8 bases fitting TRBD2. After removal of 5 bases from V and 4 bases from J, the junction contained 7 bases not matched to a gene. Germline values: CDR1 MRHNA, CDR2 SNTAGT. This CDR3 spans 15 amino acids. This CDR3 is CASSLGGGPYNEQFF. CDR3 sequence (DNA): TGTGCCAGCAGTTTAGGCGGGGGGCCGTACAATGAGCAGTTCTTC.

This clone came up a few times. The chain combines TRBV6-1 with TRBJ2-2; D might be TRBD2 (6 bases). The V gene's germline CDR1 is MNHNS and CDR2 SASEGT. The CDR3 is 16 residues long. Deletions cut 3 bases from V and 3 bases from J, with 14 bases between. CDR3 sequence reads: CASSDPKRVYTGELFF. DNA for the CDR3: TGTGCCAGCAGTGATCCGAAGCGGGTGTACACCGGGGAGCTGTTTTTT.